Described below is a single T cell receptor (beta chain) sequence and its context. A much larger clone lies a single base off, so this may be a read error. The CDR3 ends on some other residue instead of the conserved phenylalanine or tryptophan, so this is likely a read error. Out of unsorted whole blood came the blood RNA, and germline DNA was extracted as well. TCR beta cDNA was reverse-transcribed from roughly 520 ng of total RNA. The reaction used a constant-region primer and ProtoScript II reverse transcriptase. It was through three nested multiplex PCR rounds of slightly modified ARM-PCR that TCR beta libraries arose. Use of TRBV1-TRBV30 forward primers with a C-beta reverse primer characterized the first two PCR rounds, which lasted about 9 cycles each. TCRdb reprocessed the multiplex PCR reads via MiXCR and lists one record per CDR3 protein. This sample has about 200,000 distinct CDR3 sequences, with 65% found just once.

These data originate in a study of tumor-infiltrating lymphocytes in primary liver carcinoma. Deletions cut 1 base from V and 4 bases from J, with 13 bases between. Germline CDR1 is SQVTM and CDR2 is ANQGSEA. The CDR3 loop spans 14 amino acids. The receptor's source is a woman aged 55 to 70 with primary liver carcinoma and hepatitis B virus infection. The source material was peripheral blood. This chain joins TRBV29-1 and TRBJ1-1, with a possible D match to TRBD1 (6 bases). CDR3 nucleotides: TGCAGCGTTGAAGGCGGCAGGGGAAGCACTGAAGCTTTCTCT. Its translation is CSVEGGRGSTEAFS.